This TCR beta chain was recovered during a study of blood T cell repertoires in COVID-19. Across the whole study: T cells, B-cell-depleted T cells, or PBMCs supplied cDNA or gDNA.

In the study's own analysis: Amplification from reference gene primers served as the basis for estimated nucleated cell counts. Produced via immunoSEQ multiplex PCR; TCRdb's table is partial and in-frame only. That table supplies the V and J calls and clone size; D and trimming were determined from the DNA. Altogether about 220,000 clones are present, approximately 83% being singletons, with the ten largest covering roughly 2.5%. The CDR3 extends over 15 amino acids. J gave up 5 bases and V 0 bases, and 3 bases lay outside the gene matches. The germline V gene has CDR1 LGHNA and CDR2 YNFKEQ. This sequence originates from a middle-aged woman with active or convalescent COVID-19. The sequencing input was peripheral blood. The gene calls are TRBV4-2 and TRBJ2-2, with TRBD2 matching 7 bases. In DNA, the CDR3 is TGTGCCAGCAGCCAAGAAAGGGGAGGGACCGGGGAGCTGTTTTTT. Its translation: CASSQERGGTGELFF.